These T cell receptor beta chains were read from a single sample in a study of somatic mutations in cytotoxic T cells in rheumatoid arthritis. This table comes from immunoSEQ multiplex PCR, and its TCRdb copy is limited to in-frame clones, with some not included. The table has 20,000 to 25,000 clones, 86% seen once; the top ten hold approximately 20%. The specimen sequenced was CD8+ T cells sorted from blood. These receptors all come from a woman aged 45-59 years in good health. The CDR3 runs from the conserved cysteine through the conserved F or W. Each record gives: CDR3 protein, CDR3 DNA, clone size, V gene, D gene, J gene. A D gene is named only where the DNA matches it firmly. Clone sizes are given selectively: once, few, many, or a class where the clone is expanded.

CASSQSGVAYEQYF,TGTGCCAGCAGTCAAAGCGGGGTGGCTTACGAGCAGTACTTC,NA,TRBV28,TRBD2,TRBJ2-7
CATSREAGGGETQYF,TGTGCCACCAGCAGAGAAGCGGGGGGAGGGGAGACCCAGTACTTC,few,TRBV15,TRBD2,TRBJ2-5
CASSVGVGGTGNYGYTF,TGTGCCAGCAGCGTAGGAGTAGGGGGGACAGGGAACTATGGCTACACCTTC,few,TRBV9,TRBD1,TRBJ1-2
CASSLTSGGLNEQFF,TGTGCCAGCAGCTTAACTAGCGGGGGGCTCAATGAGCAGTTCTTC,NA,TRBV7-6,TRBD2,TRBJ2-1
CASSESSLNQPQHF,TGTGCCAGCAGTGAATCCAGCCTCAATCAGCCCCAGCATTTT,once,TRBV25-1,NA,TRBJ1-5
CASSLGTGGGTEAFF,TGTGCCAGCAGCCTCGGGACAGGGGGGGGCACTGAAGCTTTCTTT,once,TRBV7-8,TRBD1,TRBJ1-1
CASSEYVTETLNYGYTF,TGTGCCAGCAGTGAGTACGTGACAGAAACCCTTAACTATGGCTACACCTTC,NA,TRBV6-1,NA,TRBJ1-2
CASSQEGGTIVYGYTF,TGCGCCAGCAGCCAAGAGGGGGGCACTATCGTCTATGGCTACACCTTC,few,TRBV4-3,NA,TRBJ1-2
CASTGGTEAFF,TGTGCCAGCACGGGGGGAACTGAAGCTTTCTTT,few,TRBV2,NA,TRBJ1-1
CASVGATYEQYF,TGTGCCAGCGTGGGGGCAACCTACGAGCAGTACTTC,few,TRBV6-1,NA,TRBJ2-7
CASSEPPDRAQEETQYF,TGTGCCAGCAGTGAGCCCCCGGACAGGGCCCAGGAAGAGACCCAGTACTTC,once,TRBV25-1,TRBD1,TRBJ2-5
CAIDDRGKGGELFF,TGTGCCATCGATGACAGGGGAAAAGGCGGGGAGCTGTTTTTT,NA,TRBV21-1,NA,TRBJ2-2
CASSFSTGELFF,TGTGCCAGCAGCTTCAGCACCGGGGAGCTGTTTTTT,NA,TRBV7-8,NA,TRBJ2-2
CASTPYRGLVTDTQYF,TGTGCCAGCACCCCCTACAGGGGGCTCGTCACAGATACGCAGTATTTT,NA,TRBV28,TRBD1,TRBJ2-3
CASSLLFHNEQFF,TGTGCCAGCAGTTTATTGTTCCACAATGAGCAGTTCTTC,NA,TRBV28,NA,TRBJ2-1
CASSYTGLGGQPQHF,TGTGCCAGCAGCTATACAGGGTTAGGAGGGCAGCCCCAGCATTTT,NA,TRBV5-8,NA,TRBJ1-5
CASSRKDRVRENF,TGTGCCAGCTCTCGGAAAGACAGGGTGCGGGAAAATTTC,NA,TRBV18,NA,TRBJ2-7
CASSVDQQGVYGYTF,TGTGCCAGCAGCGTAGATCAACAGGGCGTCTATGGCTACACCTTC,NA,TRBV9,NA,TRBJ1-2
CSVEDRHNEQFF,TGCAGCGTTGAAGATCGACACAATGAGCAGTTCTTC,NA,TRBV29-1,NA,TRBJ2-1
CASSERWTVEQPQHF,TGTGCCAGCAGCGAGCGATGGACAGTCGAACAGCCCCAGCATTTT,once,TRBV2,NA,TRBJ1-5
CASRIGGAGGLDTEAFF,TGTGCCAGCAGAATAGGAGGGGCAGGGGGCTTGGACACTGAAGCTTTCTTT,few,TRBV11-2,TRBD1,TRBJ1-1
CASTTGVGGANYGYTF,TGTGCCAGCACCACCGGGGTCGGGGGGGCTAACTATGGCTACACCTTC,NA,TRBV5-4,NA,TRBJ1-2
CASSENYSFRDGYTF,TGTGCCAGCAGTGAAAATTACTCCTTCCGCGATGGCTACACCTTC,few,TRBV2,NA,TRBJ1-2
CASSLSSWAGGRGNEQFF,TGTGCCAGCAGTTTATCGTCCTGGGCGGGGGGACGGGGCAATGAGCAGTTCTTC,NA,TRBV27,TRBD2,TRBJ2-1
CASSILRLPNNEQFF,TGTGCCAGTAGTATCTTGCGACTACCGAACAATGAGCAGTTCTTC,NA,TRBV19,NA,TRBJ2-1
CASSWGQGSYEQYF,TGCGCCAGCAGCTGGGGACAGGGGAGCTACGAGCAGTACTTC,NA,TRBV5-1,TRBD1,TRBJ2-7
CASSFRDGPETQYF,TGTGCCAGCAGCTTCCGGGACGGCCCAGAGACCCAGTACTTC,NA,TRBV5-4,NA,TRBJ2-5
CASSPSGGPFSGELFF,TGTGCCAGCAGCCCTAGCGGGGGGCCCTTTAGCGGGGAGCTGTTTTTT,NA,TRBV7-9,TRBD2,TRBJ2-2
CASSDQTGDSPLHF,TGTGCCAGCAGCGATCAAACAGGGGATTCACCCCTCCACTTT,NA,TRBV9,TRBD1,TRBJ1-6
CASSYGLETNEQFF,TGTGCCAGCTCCTACGGACTGGAGACCAATGAGCAGTTCTTC,few,TRBV27,NA,TRBJ2-1
CASSDWGGVGYGYTF,TGTGCCAGCAGCGACTGGGGAGGGGTGGGCTATGGCTACACCTTC,NA,TRBV9,NA,TRBJ1-2
CASSSNTEAFF,TGCGCCAGCAGCTCCAACACTGAAGCTTTCTTT,NA,TRBV5-1,NA,TRBJ1-1
CASSEGTVNTGELFF,TGTGCCAGCAGTGAGGGGACAGTAAACACCGGGGAGCTGTTTTTT,NA,TRBV6-4,TRBD1,TRBJ2-2
CASSSPLRGSYNEQFF,TGTGCCAGCAGCTCCCCGCTCAGGGGATCCTACAATGAGCAGTTCTTC,NA,TRBV7-9,NA,TRBJ2-1
CASSQDPGQFYEQYF,TGCGCCAGCAGCCAAGACCCGGGACAGTTCTACGAGCAGTACTTC,NA,TRBV4-1,TRBD1,TRBJ2-7
CSVRDRGETQYF,TGCAGCGTTCGGGACAGGGGAGAGACCCAGTACTTC,NA,TRBV29-1,TRBD1,TRBJ2-5
CASSLALREQDNYGYTF,TGTGCCAGCAGCTTGGCCTTGCGGGAACAGGATAACTATGGCTACACCTTC,NA,TRBV5-6,NA,TRBJ1-2
CASSQLAGGLDTQYF,TGTGCCAGCAGCCAACTAGCGGGGGGTTTAGATACGCAGTATTTT,NA,TRBV7-6,TRBD2,TRBJ2-3
CASFSGGEAFF,TGCGCCAGCTTCTCGGGGGGAGAAGCTTTCTTT,once,TRBV4-1,NA,TRBJ1-1
CASNGPPGNYGYTF,TGTGCCAGCAATGGGCCCCCAGGAAACTATGGCTACACCTTC,NA,TRBV7-9,NA,TRBJ1-2
CASSWAEQVTDTQYF,TGTGCCAGCAGCTGGGCGGAGCAGGTCACAGATACGCAGTATTTT,once,TRBV11-2,NA,TRBJ2-3
CASSLPTSGGGNEQFF,TGTGCCAGCAGTTTGCCGACTAGCGGGGGGGGCAATGAGCAGTTCTTC,NA,TRBV28,TRBD2,TRBJ2-1
CASSSRRTGNNEQFF,TGTGCCAGTAGCTCGCGAAGGACAGGGAACAATGAGCAGTTCTTC,NA,TRBV19,TRBD1,TRBJ2-1
CASSQGPLNTEAFF,TGCGCCAGCAGCCAAGGACCCCTGAACACTGAAGCTTTCTTT,NA,TRBV4-3,NA,TRBJ1-1
CASSLDWGGNTGELFF,TGTGCCAGCAGCTTAGACTGGGGCGGGAACACCGGGGAGCTGTTTTTT,once,TRBV7-2,NA,TRBJ2-2
CASSEALSDTQYF,TGTGCCAGCAGTGAAGCGCTTTCAGATACGCAGTATTTT,NA,TRBV2,NA,TRBJ2-3
CASSTGGLVLFF,TGTGCCAGCAGCACAGGGGGCCTGGTTCTGTTCTTC,NA,TRBV27,TRBD1,TRBJ2-1
CASSVEGIAGNTIYF,TGTGCCAGCAGCGTAGAAGGGATCGCTGGAAACACCATATATTTT,NA,TRBV9,NA,TRBJ1-3
CASSVGGGREQYF,TGTGCCAGCAGCGTAGGAGGTGGTCGCGAGCAGTACTTC,NA,TRBV9,NA,TRBJ2-7
CASSLWGQGNTEAFF,TGTGCCAGCAGCTTATGGGGACAGGGAAACACTGAAGCTTTCTTT,NA,TRBV7-6,TRBD1,TRBJ1-1
CASSLPTGASTDTQYF,TGTGCCAGCAGCCTCCCGACAGGGGCTAGCACAGATACGCAGTATTTT,NA,TRBV5-4,TRBD1,TRBJ2-3
CASSPQWDRTEAFF,TGCGCCAGCAGCCCGCAGTGGGACAGGACTGAAGCTTTCTTT,NA,TRBV4-3,TRBD1,TRBJ1-1
CASSELGFEVNEQFF,TGTGCCAGCAGTGAACTCGGTTTCGAGGTAAATGAGCAGTTCTTC,NA,TRBV2,NA,TRBJ2-1